The subject of this entry is one T cell receptor (beta chain). Its antigen remains unknown. Libraries were prepared by immunoSEQ multiplex PCR; TCRdb keeps only in-frame clonotypes and omits some of them. The table shows roughly 47,000 clones, with 80% occurring only once. The sample belongs to a study of PD-1 blockade in classical Hodgkin lymphoma. General study points: Significantly greater TCR diversity emerged by C4D1 in CD4+ cells but not CD8+ cells.

Brentuximab vedotin exposure varied among the patients, all of whom had relapsed after autologous stem cell transplantation. The patients, who had relapsed/refractory classical Hodgkin lymphoma, achieved best responses of complete response, partial response or progressive disease. The trim removed 1 base at V and 3 bases at J, leaving 7 bases unmatched. The CDR3 runs to 18 residues. Germline assignment: CDR1 MNHNS and CDR2 SASEGT. The sample here was peripheral blood mononuclear cells (PBMCs), taken before the second cycle of nivolumab. The chain is built from TRBV6-1 and TRBJ2-2; the match to TRBD1 covers 11 bases. The receptor's source is a human donor with classical Hodgkin lymphoma. CDR3 sequence reads: CASSEVGWGQGDTGELFF. CDR3 nucleotides: TGTGCCAGCAGTGAAGTTGGGTGGGGACAGGGGGACACCGGGGAGCTGTTTTTT.